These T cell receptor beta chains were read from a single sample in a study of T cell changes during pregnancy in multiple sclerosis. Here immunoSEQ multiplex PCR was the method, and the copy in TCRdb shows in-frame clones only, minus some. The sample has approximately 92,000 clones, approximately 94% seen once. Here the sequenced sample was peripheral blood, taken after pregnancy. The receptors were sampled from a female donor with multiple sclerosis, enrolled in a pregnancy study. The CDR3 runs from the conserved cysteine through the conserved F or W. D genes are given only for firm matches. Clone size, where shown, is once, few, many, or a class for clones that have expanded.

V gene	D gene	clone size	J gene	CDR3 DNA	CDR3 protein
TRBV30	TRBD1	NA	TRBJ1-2	TGTGCCTGGAGTGTAACACTCGGACAGGGTGGTAGGGGCTACACCTTC	CAWSVTLGQGGRGYTF
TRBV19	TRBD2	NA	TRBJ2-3	TGTGCCAGTAGTACCCCCGGGGGGGAGTCAGATACGCAGTATTTT	CASSTPGGESDTQYF
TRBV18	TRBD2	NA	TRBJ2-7	TGTGCCAGCTCACTGGCGGGAGGGGCCTACGAGCAGTACTTC	CASSLAGGAYEQYF
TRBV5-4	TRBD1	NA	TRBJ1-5	TGTGCCAGCAGCCCGGACAGGGGATGGGGTCAGCCCCAGCATTTT	CASSPDRGWGQPQHF
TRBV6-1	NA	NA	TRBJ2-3	TGTGCCAGCAGTGACCACAGGGTGGGAGGGGACTTCCCCACAGATACGCAGTATTTT	CASSDHRVGGDFPTDTQYF
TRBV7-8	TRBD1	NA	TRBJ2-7	TGTGCCAGCAGCTTAGCGGGACAGGGTTCGTACGAGCAGTACTTC	CASSLAGQGSYEQYF
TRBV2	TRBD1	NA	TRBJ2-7	TGTGCCAGCAGTGAGCGACAGGGGCTCGAGCAGTACTTC	CASSERQGLEQYF
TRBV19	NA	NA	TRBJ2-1	TGTGCCAGTAGTCTCGGCAGCGGCCACAATGAGCAGTTCTTC	CASSLGSGHNEQFF
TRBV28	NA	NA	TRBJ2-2	TGTGCCACCGGCGGGCTCCCCAACACCGGGGAGCTGTTTTTT	CATGGLPNTGELFF
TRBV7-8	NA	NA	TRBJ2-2	TGTGCCAGCAGCTTTGGCGGGACCGGGGAGCTGTTTTTT	CASSFGGTGELFF
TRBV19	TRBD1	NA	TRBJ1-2	TGTGCCGGCCGGACAGGGGGCTATGGCTACACCTTC	CAGRTGGYGYTF
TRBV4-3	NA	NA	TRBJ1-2	TGCGCCAGCAGCATGGACAGATCTAACTATGGCTACACCTTC	CASSMDRSNYGYTF
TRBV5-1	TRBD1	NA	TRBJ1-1	TGCGCCAGCAGCTGGGGGCAGGGGGGGAACACTGAAGCTTTCTTT	CASSWGQGGNTEAFF
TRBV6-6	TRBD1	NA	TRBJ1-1	TGTGCCAGCAGTTCCCGACAGGGACTGAACACTGAAGCTTTCTTT	CASSSRQGLNTEAFF
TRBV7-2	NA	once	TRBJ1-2	TGTGCCAGCAGCTTAAATCTCTCAGGTCTTCGTGGCTACACCTTC	CASSLNLSGLRGYTF
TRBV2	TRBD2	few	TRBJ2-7	TGTGCCAGCGGGACTAGTCGGTACGAGCAGTACTTC	CASGTSRYEQYF
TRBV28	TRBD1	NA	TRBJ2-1	TGTGCCAGCAGGGACAGGGGGCGGATCATCAATGAGCAGTTCTTC	CASRDRGRIINEQFF
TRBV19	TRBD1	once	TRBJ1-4	TGTGCCAGTAGGGCGGGACAGATTAATGAAAAACTGTTTTTT	CASRAGQINEKLFF
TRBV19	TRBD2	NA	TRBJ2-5	TGTGCCAGTAGTATAGACGAATTCGAAACGGGACTAGCGGGAAAGTCGGAGACCCAGTACTTC	CASSIDEFETGLAGKSETQYF
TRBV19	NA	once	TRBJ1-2	TGTGCCAGCAGGGGACAAGACTATGGCTACACCTTC	CASRGQDYGYTF
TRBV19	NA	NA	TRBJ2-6	TGTGCCAGTAGTATACCCCCTCTCTGGGCCAACGTCCTGACTTTC	CASSIPPLWANVLTF
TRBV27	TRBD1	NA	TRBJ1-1	TGTGCCAGCCACGGGACAGGGCCTTCCGAAGCTTTCTTT	CASHGTGPSEAFF
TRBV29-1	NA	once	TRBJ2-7	TGCAGCGTTGCTGCGTACTCCTACGAGCAGTACTTC	CSVAAYSYEQYF
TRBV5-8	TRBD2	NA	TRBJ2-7	TGTGCCAGCAGCAGACGGACTAGCGGGGTCCCCTACGAGCAGTACTTC	CASSRRTSGVPYEQYF
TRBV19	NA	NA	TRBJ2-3	TGTGCCAGTAGTATAAGGTCAGGGGTCGCAGATACGCAGTATTTT	CASSIRSGVADTQYF
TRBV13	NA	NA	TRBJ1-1	TGTGCCAGCAGCCCCGGCTGGGGGCACACTGAAGCTTTCTTT	CASSPGWGHTEAFF
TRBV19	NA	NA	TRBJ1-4	TGTGCCAGTAGTATACGGGAAACTAATGAAAAACTGTTTTTT	CASSIRETNEKLFF
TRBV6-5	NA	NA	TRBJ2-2	TGTGCCAGCAGTTACTCGGTTGCGGTAAACACCGGGGAGCTGTTTTTT	CASSYSVAVNTGELFF
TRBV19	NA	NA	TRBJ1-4	TGTGCCAGTAGTATAGATCTTGAAAAACTGTTTTTT	CASSIDLEKLFF
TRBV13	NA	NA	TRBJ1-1	TGTGCCAGCAGCTTACTTACAGAGAACACTGAAGCTTTCTTT	CASSLLTENTEAFF
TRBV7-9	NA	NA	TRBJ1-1	TGTGCCAGCAGCCGTGAAGCTTTCTTT	CASSREAFF
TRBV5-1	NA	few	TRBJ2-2	TGCGCCAGCAGCTTACAGGACACCGGGGAGCTGTTTTTT	CASSLQDTGELFF
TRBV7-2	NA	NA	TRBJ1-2	TGTGCCAGCAGCTTAGGGACAGAGCCTTACTACACCTTC	CASSLGTEPYYTF
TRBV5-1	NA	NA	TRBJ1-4	TGCGCCAGCAGCTTGGAGAAGGGGAAGGCGGAAAAACTGTTTTTT	CASSLEKGKAEKLFF
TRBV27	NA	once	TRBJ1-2	TGTGCCAGCAGTTTTTCAGGCCGGAACTATGGCTACACCTTC	CASSFSGRNYGYTF
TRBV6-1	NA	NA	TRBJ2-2	TGTGCCAGCAGGAGACAGGGAGGCACCGGGGAGCTGTTTTTT	CASRRQGGTGELFF
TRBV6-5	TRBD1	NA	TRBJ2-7	TGTGCCAGCAGTTTACGGACAGGGGTTCTGTACTTC	CASSLRTGVLYF
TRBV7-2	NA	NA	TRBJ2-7	TGTGCCAGCAGCTCCCGGGGAACTCAAGCCTACGAGCAGTACTTC	CASSSRGTQAYEQYF
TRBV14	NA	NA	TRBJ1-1	TGTGCCAGCAGCCAGGTGCCCTCGGAGCAGATCATGAACACTGAAGCTTTCTTT	CASSQVPSEQIMNTEAFF
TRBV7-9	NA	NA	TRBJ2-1	TGTGCCAGCAGCTTGCGGGGTATGTCCTACAATGAGCAGTTCTTC	CASSLRGMSYNEQFF
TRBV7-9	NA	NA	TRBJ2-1	TGTGCCAGCAGCTCCCAAAGGCCTGCAGTCGGGGAGCGGTTCTTC	CASSSQRPAVGERFF
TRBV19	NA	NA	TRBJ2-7	TGTGCCAGTAGTATGAGCGGTACAACCTACGAGCAGTACTTC	CASSMSGTTYEQYF
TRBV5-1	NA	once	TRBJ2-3	TGCGCCAGCAGCTTGGAAGGAGGGATTACCACAGATACGCAGTATTTT	CASSLEGGITTDTQYF
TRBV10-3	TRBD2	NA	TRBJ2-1	TGTGCCATCAGCGGGAGGGCCCCCTACAATGAGCAGTTCTTC	CAISGRAPYNEQFF
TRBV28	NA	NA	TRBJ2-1	TGTGCCAGCACCCCCAGAGAGGGGGCCTACAATGAGCAGTTCTTC	CASTPREGAYNEQFF
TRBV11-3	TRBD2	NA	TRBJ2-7	TGTGCCAGCAGCCCGGTGACTAGCGGATCAAAATACGAGCAGTACTTC	CASSPVTSGSKYEQYF